This T cell receptor (beta chain) was identified in a study of shared clonotypes between healthy human individuals (dated by TCRdb to 2018 to 2020). About the full investigation: The cohort comprised two women and three men aged 18 to 49 years. For each donor, CD4 naive and CD4 memory were each given three plates, CD8 naive was given two plates, and CD8 memory was given one plate. To estimate repertoire size and how much clonotype sharing occurs between individuals, the study deeply sequenced the blood TCR repertoires of roughly 5 healthy adults. To increase sequencing depth and limit assay-specific biases, TCR repertoire library preparation and sequencing were carried out by different laboratories using diverse techniques. Per donor, leukapheresis produced somewhere between about 0.85 and 9.5 billion PBMCs.

This clone was seen a few times. Its antigen remains undetermined. No base quality values were provided; no much bigger clone lies one nucleotide off. V and J are trimmed by 3 bases and 6 bases, and the gene matches miss 5 bases of the junction. CDR1 and CDR2 are drawn from the germline V gene (reference sequence): LNHNV, YYDKDF. The CDR3 measures 15 amino acids from cysteine to phenylalanine. The retained sequence is limited to the CDR3, 45 bases, with the frame set at the first base. TCR CDR3 regions were amplified from genomic DNA by multiplex PCR using the deep immunoSEQ assay. Extracted genomic DNA from each cell subset was distributed evenly across all wells of several immunoSEQ 96-well plates, and each plate was treated as a replicate. For sorted subsets, each replicate PCR was loaded with 200 to 250 ng genomic DNA, equivalent to 30,000 or so T cell genomes. The purified libraries were quantified using a Qubit 3.0 fluorometer, sized with a Bioanalyzer 2100, and then quantified again using the KAPA Library Quantification kit. Every immunoSEQ 96-well plate was sequenced on a separate single-read 150-cycle Illumina NextSeq 550 flow cell. Per the authors' processing: Because the immunoSEQ output held only junctional sequences and lacked quality scores, the filtering could not match the filtering applied to full-length reads. Sequences were annotated with PyIR, a Python wrapper for IgBLAST v1.9, and V/J genes and CDR3 were assigned using IMGT germline references. Reads were removed for weak V/J assignments (E-value above 1e-6), missing CDR3, stop codons, out-of-frame junctions, or ambiguous translated residues. A V3J clonotype was defined by an identical inferred V gene, J gene, and CDR3 amino acid sequence. The percentage overlap between two repertoires was calculated by dividing the number of shared unique clonotypes by the size of the smaller repertoire. Repertoire richness was assessed with RTK rarefaction, the Chao1 estimator, and Recon v2.1 estimates of unobserved clonotypes. OLGA was used to compute generation probabilities for all TCRbeta clonotypes that the gDNA method yielded from several donors. TCRdb limited this immuneACCESS table to in-frame rearrangements with V and J called. A share of clones is missing; checked studies link under half to unresolved V genes, and the rest is unexplained. The DNA gave D and trimming, while V, J and clone size come from that table. For this sample the table gives about 2.4 million clones, of which just over 90% were detected only once. Jointly, the top ten make up roughly 0.15% of the sample.

Paper-wide results and their limitations: Pairwise subsampling led to the expectation that sequencing depth would affect the degree of clonotype sharing among donors. Because the study included only a small number of donors, the genetic and exposure-history diversity represented was limited. Larger estimated clonotype richness was generally found for naive subsets than for memory subsets. When a handful of donors were compared, the shared fraction of clonotypes was approximately 5% for naive CD4, around 3.6% for naive CD8, more than 2% for memory CD4, and approximately 0.4% for memory CD8. Sampling was limited to blood, and TCR repertoires in tissue likely differ from TCR repertoires in blood. Higher generation probabilities were observed for clonotypes shared by all four sorted-subset donors than for non-shared clonotypes. Even with the large sequencing depth, rarefaction of the sorted-subset datasets indicated that sequencing was incomplete.

Donors were healthy HIV-negative adults with no recently reported acute infections or vaccinations. Every donor was a Caucasian adult residing in Nashville, Tennessee, USA. Magnetic negative selection was used to enrich CD4+ T cells, after which naive cells were positively selected on CD45RA and the negative fraction became the memory subset. After blood collection by leukapheresis, PBMCs were isolated using Ficoll-Histopaque density gradient centrifugation and then cryopreserved in the vapor phase of liquid nitrogen. Analytical flow cytometry was used to check the purity and quantity of each magnetically sorted T cell population. From each sorted fraction, genomic DNA was isolated and quantified by UV absorbance on a Nanodrop 2000c.

The chain joins TRBV15 to TRBJ1-6, with 7 bases in between that match TRBD1. The clonotype comes from a man between 18 and 35 years old in good health. Sequencing used naive CD4+ T cells sorted from blood. The sample's cell subset or site label, in plain terms: CD45RA+ positively selected. The CDR3 protein sequence reads: CATSRRTGTNSPLHF. The DNA is as follows: TGTGCCACCAGCAGGCGGACAGGAACTAATTCACCCCTCCACTTT.